Following are 26 T cell receptor beta chains from one sample sequenced in a study of shared clonotypes between healthy human individuals. The protocol was immunoSEQ multiplex PCR, while the TCRdb copy is restricted to in-frame clones and leaves out a portion. The sample yields about 2.3 million clones, over 90% seen once. Sequenced material: naive CD4+ T cells from PBMCs. Subset indicated: CD45RA+ positively selected. These receptors all stem from a man younger than 30 in good health. Some clones in this sample may be carry-over from other donors' samples.

A single count supports this clone. The sample contains more than one DNA sequence encoding this CDR3. The chain employs TRBV29-1 and TRBJ1-3; D unresolved. Trimming pared 6 bases from V and 4 bases from J, leaving 7 bases between. The CDR3 sequence is 11 residues long. Per the germline V gene, CDR1 is SQVTM and CDR2 is ANQGSEA. The CDR3 loop reads CSVEKGNTIYF. CDR3 bases: TGCAGCGTCGAGAAAGGAAACACCATATATTTT.

This chain links TRBV7-6 with TRBJ2-2; perhaps TRBD2 as D (6 bases). The germline V and J ends were trimmed by 4 bases and 4 bases, with 13 bases remaining between them. This CDR3 has 15 amino acids. From germline, CDR1 is SGHVS and CDR2 FNYEAQ. CDR3 in DNA: TGTGCCAGCAGCTCAGGGACCGGGGGCACCGGGGAGCTGTTTTTT. It specifies CASSSGTGGTGELFF. Full variable domain (missing parts from reference TRBV7-6 and TRBJ2-2): GAGVSQSPRYKVTKRGQDVALRCDPISGHVSLYWYRQALGQGPEFLTYFNYEAQQDKSGLPNDRFSAERPEGSISTLTIQRTEQRDSAMYRCASSSGTGGTGELFFGEGSRLTVL.

The rearrangement links TRBV19 to TRBJ1-4, with TRBD1 identical over 8 bases. The CDR3 covers 16 residues. Germline V gene sequence: CDR1 LNHDA, CDR2 SQIVND (reference sequence). The V and J ends lost 5 bases and 2 bases, in that order; junction bases with no gene match: 7. CDR3 loop: CASSGQGARTNEKLFF. DNA for the CDR3: TGTGCCAGTAGTGGGCAGGGGGCCAGGACTAATGAAAAACTGTTTTTT.

The chain employs TRBV25-1 and TRBJ1-6, with D possibly being TRBD1 (6 bases). CDR1 is MGHDK, CDR2 SYGVNS, per germline. Between the trimmed V and J ends, which lost 1 base and 10 bases, there was a span of 14 bases. CDR3 length equals 15 residues. In nucleotides, the CDR3 is TGTGCCAGCAGTGAATCTTTAGGGGGTAGGTCACCCCTCCACTTT. Translating it yields CASSESLGGRSPLHF.

The V call is TRBV30, the J call TRBJ2-2, with a weak D call TRBD2 (6 bases). V gave up 5 bases and J gave up 0 bases, with 13 bases separating them. The CDR3 runs to 15 residues. Germline values: CDR1 GTSNPN, CDR2 SVGIG (reference sequence). CDR3 sequence reads: CAWGGDVSNTGELFF. DNA of the CDR3: TGTGCCTGGGGAGGGGACGTCTCGAACACCGGGGAGCTGTTTTTT.

About this clone: The same CDR3 is also encoded by other DNA sequences in this sample. The chain joins TRBV27 to TRBJ1-4, with unresolved D. The germline V gene has CDR1 MNHEY and CDR2 SMNVEV (reference sequence). Trimming stripped 2 bases from V and 6 bases from J, with 7 bases between. The CDR3 length is 13 residues. In nucleotides, the CDR3 is TGTGCCAGCAGTTTAAGGAGGGATGAAAAACTGTTTTTT. Amino acid sequence: CASSLRRDEKLFF.

A note on this clone: Compared with germline, one end of the junction differs, possibly owing to a read error. V gene TRBV29-1 combines with J gene TRBJ2-7; D unclear. Germline CDR1 and CDR2: SQVTM and ANQGSEA. The CDR3 runs to 13 residues. The CDR3 loop is CSVEGDVGYEQYF. The CDR3 DNA follows: TGCAGCGTGGAAGGTGACGTGGGCTACGAGCAGTACTTC.

CDR3 amino acids: CASSQVTGSNTGELFF. DNA for the CDR3: TGTGCCAGCAGCCAAGTGACAGGATCGAACACCGGGGAGCTGTTTTTT. The rearrangement links TRBV7-3 to TRBJ2-2; D possibly corresponds to TRBD1 (6 bases). V dropped 5 bases and J dropped 0 bases, with 13 bases sitting between them. The CDR3 contains 16 residues. The germline CDR1 and CDR2 sequences are SGHTA and FQGTGA.

V and J are TRBV28 and TRBJ1-5; 10 bases match TRBD1. The CDR3 contains 16 residues. From germline, CDR1 is MDHEN and CDR2 SYDVKM. The V segment lost 6 bases and the J segment 3 bases; nucleotides outside the gene matches: 8. The CDR3 nucleotides are TGTGCCAGCAGCTCCGCCGGGACAGGGGTCAATCAGCCCCAGCATTTT. As protein: CASSSAGTGVNQPQHF.

The chain has TRBV18 and TRBJ1-2, with D unresolved. The CDR3 spans 15 residues. V was cut by 2 bases and J by 3 bases, with 13 bases left in between. Germline values: CDR1 KGHSH, CDR2 LQKENI. The CDR3 protein is CASSPSPQNDYGYTF. As DNA, the CDR3 is TGTGCCAGCTCACCAAGTCCACAGAACGACTATGGCTACACCTTC.

The V call is TRBV6-5, the J call TRBJ2-7; D uncertain. The CDR3 loop spans 12 amino acids. The ends were cut back, 5 bases at V and 3 bases at J, with 8 bases in the middle. The germline CDR1 and CDR2 sequences are MNHEY and SVGAGI. Here the CDR3 reads CASSITVYEQYF. The CDR3 coding sequence is TGTGCCAGCAGTATCACCGTCTACGAGCAGTACTTC.

The chain links TRBV2 to TRBJ1-2, with a weak D call TRBD1 (5 bases). Germline values: CDR1 SNHLY, CDR2 FYNNEI. The CDR3 length is 14 residues. Trimming took off 5 bases at V and 0 bases at J, with 10 bases between the two ends. In nucleotides, the CDR3 is TGTGCCAGCAGTCGGGACGGTTCTAACTATGGCTACACCTTC. Protein sequence: CASSRDGSNYGYTF.

In regard to this clone: The same CDR3 can be traced to other DNA sequences in this sample. The rearrangement joins TRBV18 to TRBJ1-2, with 8 bases that match TRBD1. Germline V gene lookup returns CDR1 KGHSH and CDR2 LQKENI. Losses at the gene ends were 3 bases for V and 3 bases for J; bases not matched to a gene: 3. The CDR3 has 14 amino acids. CDR3 sequence reads: CASSPTDRDYGYTF. In DNA form, the CDR3 reads TGTGCCAGCTCACCCACGGACAGGGACTATGGCTACACCTTC.

DNA for the CDR3: TGTGCCACCAGCAGAGATGACAGACATGAGCAGTTCTTC. Amino acids: CATSRDDRHEQFF. This chain links TRBV15 with TRBJ2-1, with a weak D call TRBD1 (5 bases). The V and J ends lost 0 bases and 8 bases respectively, with 8 bases between them. Germline V gene sequence: CDR1 LNHNV, CDR2 YYDKDF (reference sequence). The CDR3 length is 13 residues. Complete variable domain (other parts from reference TRBV15 and TRBJ2-1): DAMVIQNPRYQVTQFGKPVTLSCSQTLNHNVMYWYQQKSSQAPKLLFHYYDKDFNNEADTPDNFQSRRPNTSFCFLDIRSPGLGDTAMYLCATSRDDRHEQFFGPGTRLTVL.

This clone has a single count. The identical CDR3 is also encoded by other nucleotide sequences in the sample. The J gene is TRBJ1-3, the V gene TRBV11-2; D is uncertain. The ends were cut back, 5 bases at V and 0 bases at J, with 8 bases in the middle. Germline V gives CDR1 SGHAT, CDR2 FQNNGV. The CDR3 extends over 14 amino acids. In DNA, the CDR3 is TGTGCCAGCAGCCGTAGAGGCTCTGGAAACACCATATATTTT. It translates to CASSRRGSGNTIYF.

This clone was seen only once. The chain carries TRBV7-9 and TRBJ1-1, with unresolved D. The CDR3 spans 14 residues. Germline CDR1 SEHNR, CDR2 FQNEAQ (reference sequence). Trimming took off 5 bases at V and 7 bases at J, with 17 bases between the two ends. The CDR3 here is CASSRGPSIIEAFF. Written as DNA, the CDR3 is TGTGCCAGCAGCCGCGGACCCTCGATTATTGAAGCTTTCTTT.

Notes on this clone: The identical CDR3 is also encoded by other nucleotide sequences in the sample. The V call is TRBV5-1, the J call TRBJ2-3, with 8 bases matching TRBD2. Looked up from germline, CDR1 is SGHRS and CDR2 is YFSETQ. The CDR3 has 13 residues. The V gene end was trimmed by 4 bases and the J gene end by 6 bases; junction bases not matched to a gene: 4. In DNA, the CDR3 is TGCGCCAGCAGCCTGGGGACTAGGGATACGCAGTATTTT. This gives the protein CASSLGTRDTQYF.

This sequence joins TRBV29-1 and TRBJ2-7; perhaps TRBD2 as D (5 bases). Trimming pared 2 bases from V and 4 bases from J, leaving 9 bases between. This CDR3 contains 12 residues. CDR1 is SQVTM, CDR2 ANQGSEA, per germline. CDR3 in DNA: TGCAGCGTTGAACTATCGGGGTACGAGCAGTACTTC. Residues: CSVELSGYEQYF.

The chain is built from TRBV28 and TRBJ2-7; no reliable D call. Germline CDR1 and CDR2: MDHEN and SYDVKM. The CDR3 sequence is 13 residues long. Trimming left V 2 bases short and J 3 bases short, with 8 bases between. DNA of the CDR3: TGTGCCAGCAGTTTAGGCCGATACTACGAGCAGTACTTC. Encoded protein: CASSLGRYYEQYF.

CDR3 sequence: CASSLRSRGSVVEQYF. The CDR3 coding sequence is TGTGCCAGCAGCTTAAGGAGTAGGGGTAGCGTGGTCGAGCAGTACTTC. The chain is built from TRBV7-2 and TRBJ2-7; D possibly matches TRBD1 or TRBD2 (5 bases each). CDR1 and CDR2 from the germline V gene are SGHTA and FQGNSA. The CDR3 is 16 amino acids. V lost 2 bases to trimming and J lost 6 bases, with 20 bases between them.

The chain combines TRBV19 with TRBJ1-1; D is unclear. V gave up 2 bases and J gave up 1 base, with 8 bases separating them. This CDR3 has 14 residues. From germline, CDR1 is LNHDA and CDR2 SQIVND (reference sequence). CDR3 amino acids: CASSIRLRNTEAFF. Here the CDR3 DNA reads TGTGCCAGTAGTATACGCCTTAGGAACACTGAAGCTTTCTTT. Drawing the rest from reference TRBV19 and TRBJ1-1, the complete variable domain is DGGITQSPKYLFRKEGQNVTLSCEQNLNHDAMYWYRQDPGQGLRLIYYSQIVNDFQKGDIAEGYSVSREKKESFPLTVTSAQKNPTAFYLCASSIRLRNTEAFFGQGTRLTVV.

The chain is built from TRBV11-2 and TRBJ2-7, with D perhaps given as TRBD1 or TRBD2 (5 bases each). The CDR3 is made up of 15 amino acids. Germline V gene lookup returns CDR1 SGHAT and CDR2 FQNNGV. V lost 1 base, J lost 2 bases, and 12 bases lay in between. CDR3: CASSLAPGAPYEQYF. CDR3 DNA: TGTGCCAGCAGCTTAGCCCCCGGGGCCCCCTACGAGCAGTACTTC.

The rearrangement uses TRBV28 and TRBJ2-7; D may be TRBD1 (5 bases). The CDR3 consists of 15 residues. Germline CDR1 is MDHEN and CDR2 is SYDVKM. V was shortened by 5 bases and J by 1 base, with 15 bases between the two germline ends. The CDR3 spells CASSPWGPISYEQYF. The CDR3 bases are TGTGCCAGCAGTCCCTGGGGCCCCATTTCCTACGAGCAGTACTTC.

This chain connects TRBV18 to TRBJ2-1; possibly TRBD2 for D (5 bases). The CDR3 runs 16 residues. Trimming took 3 bases from V and 3 from J, leaving 15 bases between them. In germline, CDR1 is KGHSH, CDR2 LQKENI. The DNA for the CDR3 is TGTGCCAGCTCACCGCCGATAGGGAGAATCTACAATGAGCAGTTCTTC. Translation gives CASSPPIGRIYNEQFF. Drawing the rest from reference TRBV18 and TRBJ2-1, the complete variable domain is NAGVMQNPRHLVRRRGQEARLRCSPMKGHSHVYWYRQLPEEGLKFMVYLQKENIIDESGMPKERFSAEFPKEGPSILRIQQVVRGDSAAYFCASSPPIGRIYNEQFFGPGTRLTVL.

J is TRBJ2-2 and V is TRBV6-1, with D possibly being TRBD1 (6 bases). This CDR3 spans 17 amino acids. V shed 3 bases and J shed 1 base, with 15 bases lying between them. Germline V gene lookup returns CDR1 MNHNS and CDR2 SASEGT. The CDR3 DNA is TGTGCCAGCAGTGAGGTCAGGGGTAGGGGGAACACCGGGGAGCTGTTTTTT. As protein: CASSEVRGRGNTGELFF.

The V gene is TRBV6-5, the J gene TRBJ2-2, with D perhaps TRBD2 (6 bases). The CDR3 is 14 amino acids. CDR1 and CDR2 from the germline V gene are MNHEY and SVGAGI. V shed 5 bases and J shed 9 bases, with 16 bases lying between them. Here the CDR3 reads CASSRRLVPWELFF. The CDR3 nucleotides are TGTGCCAGCAGTCGCCGACTAGTGCCCTGGGAGCTGTTTTTT.